The 3 T cell receptor beta chains presented below share a single source sample, sequenced in a study of blood T cell repertoires in COVID-19. The protocol was immunoSEQ multiplex PCR, while the TCRdb copy is restricted to in-frame clones and leaves out a portion. The data contain a few hundred thousand clones, about 88% of them singletons. Sequencing was carried out using PBMCs or T cells enriched from blood (not recorded which). These receptors came from a woman between 18 and 30 years old who had been exposed to COVID-19.

The V call is TRBV7-8, the J call TRBJ1-5, with D possibly being TRBD1 (6 bases). Per germline, CDR1 SGHVS and CDR2 FQNEAQ. CDR3 length equals 14 residues. V gave up 6 bases and J gave up 1 base, with 10 bases separating them. The CDR3 DNA reads TGTGCCAGCAGAGAACAGGGCAGCAATCAGCCCCAGCATTTT. Amino acids: CASREQGSNQPQHF. The full variable domain, completed using reference TRBV7-8 and TRBJ1-5, is GAGVSQSPRYKVAKRGQDVALRCDPISGHVSLFWYQQALGQGPEFLTYFQNEAQLDKSGLPSDRFFAERPEGSVSTLKIQRTQQEDSAVYLCASREQGSNQPQHFGDGTRLSIL.

The rearrangement links TRBV19 to TRBJ1-1, with D tentatively TRBD1 (5 bases). The CDR3 has 15 residues. V was clipped by 4 bases and J by 1 base, with 13 bases between them. Germline-derived CDR1 and CDR2 are LNHDA and SQIVND (reference sequence). The CDR3, as DNA: TGTGCCAGTAGTAGGCTGGGGCGAACGAACACTGAAGCTTTCTTT. Residues: CASSRLGRTNTEAFF.

This chain connects TRBV5-1 to TRBJ2-7; TRBD2 agrees at 10 bases. Germline V lookup: CDR1 SGHRS, CDR2 YFSETQ. The CDR3 is made up of 15 amino acids. V trimming: 2 bases; J trimming: 2 bases; junction bases outside the gene matches: 4. DNA for the CDR3: TGCGCCAGCAGCTTTGCTAGCGGGAGCGCCTACGAGCAGTACTTC. Its translation: CASSFASGSAYEQYF.